A selection of T cell receptor beta chains follows, all from one sample in a study of blood T cell repertoires in COVID-19. Profiling relied on immunoSEQ multiplex PCR, and the TCRdb table lists in-frame clones only, not all of them. The sample yields tens of thousands of clones, 82% seen once. The sample was peripheral blood. These TCRs come from a woman aged 60-75 years with acute or convalescent COVID-19. CDR3s include the opening cysteine and the closing phenylalanine or tryptophan. The D gene is left open where the match is weak. The size field is filled for only some rows; it gives once, few, many or a size class.

V: TRBV5-8
D: NA
J: TRBJ1-1
size: few
DNA: TGTGCCAGCAGCTTGGTGGGAGTGGGCCTTAAAGCTTTCTTT
CDR3: CASSLVGVGLKAFF

V: TRBV7-9
D: TRBD1
J: TRBJ2-1
size: once
DNA: TGTGCCAGCAGCGCCGTAGAGGGACAGGGGCTCAATGAGCAGTTCTTC
CDR3: CASSAVEGQGLNEQFF

V: TRBV29-1
D: TRBD2
J: TRBJ2-5
size: few
DNA: TGCAGCGTTGAGGGGCCTAGCGGGGGGATTTGGGAGACCCAGTACTTC
CDR3: CSVEGPSGGIWETQYF

V: TRBV19
D: NA
J: TRBJ1-3
size: NA
DNA: TGTGCCAGTAGTATAGGGAACCTAGTCTCTGGAAACACCATATATTTT
CDR3: CASSIGNLVSGNTIYF

V: TRBV2
D: NA
J: TRBJ1-4
size: NA
DNA: TGTGCCAGCAGTGAAGCGGAGGCGGCAACTAATGAAAAACTGTTTTTT
CDR3: CASSEAEAATNEKLFF

V: TRBV18
D: NA
J: TRBJ1-1
size: NA
DNA: TGTGCCAGCTCACCATTGGGACACCAGAACACTGAAGCTTTCTTT
CDR3: CASSPLGHQNTEAFF

V: TRBV18
D: NA
J: TRBJ1-5
size: NA
DNA: TGTGCCAGCTCAGCAGTCGACATTGATCAGCCCCAGCATTTT
CDR3: CASSAVDIDQPQHF

V: TRBV7-2
D: NA
J: TRBJ1-6
size: NA
DNA: TGTGCCAGCAGCCCGGGCTTCGAGGGTTCACCCCTCCACTTT
CDR3: CASSPGFEGSPLHF

V: TRBV28
D: NA
J: TRBJ1-4
size: NA
DNA: TGTGCCAGCAGTACGGGGGGTGAAGAAAAACTGTTTTTT
CDR3: CASSTGGEEKLFF

V: TRBV5-1
D: NA
J: TRBJ1-1
size: NA
DNA: TGCGCCAGCAGCACCCATCCTCGACTGCTGAACACTGAAGCTTTCTTT
CDR3: CASSTHPRLLNTEAFF

V: TRBV9
D: TRBD2
J: TRBJ2-3
size: NA
DNA: TGTGCCAGCAGCCCCAGGACTAGCGGGGGAACGCAGTATTTT
CDR3: CASSPRTSGGTQYF

V: TRBV29-1
D: NA
J: TRBJ2-7
size: NA
DNA: TGCAGCGTTAAAAACAGGGAAGGCCCCTCCTACGAGCAGTACTTC
CDR3: CSVKNREGPSYEQYF

V: TRBV5-1
D: NA
J: TRBJ2-7
size: NA
DNA: TGCGCCAGCAGCTTTGGGGGGACCTACGAGCAGTACTTC
CDR3: CASSFGGTYEQYF

V: TRBV7-9
D: NA
J: TRBJ1-4
size: few
DNA: TGTGCCAGCAGCTTAGCGACCGGATTTCGGGGTGAAAAACTGTTTTTT
CDR3: CASSLATGFRGEKLFF

V: TRBV19
D: NA
J: TRBJ2-2
size: once
DNA: TGTGCCAGTACTACGCCCGGGGAGCTGTTTTTT
CDR3: CASTTPGELFF

V: TRBV28
D: NA
J: TRBJ1-1
size: NA
DNA: TGTGCCAGCAGTTTACGGCCCAGCGCTGAAGCTTTCTTT
CDR3: CASSLRPSAEAFF

V: TRBV25-1
D: TRBD1
J: TRBJ1-4
size: NA
DNA: TGTGCCAGCAGGGAGACAGGGGGAGTTGAAAAACTGTTTTTT
CDR3: CASRETGGVEKLFF

V: TRBV18
D: NA
J: TRBJ1-3
size: NA
DNA: TGTGCCAGCTCACCAACTCGCTCTGGAAACACCATATATTTT
CDR3: CASSPTRSGNTIYF

V: TRBV7-2
D: NA
J: TRBJ1-1
size: NA
DNA: TGTGCCAGCAGCTTTCTACAGGGCCGCACAGCTTTCTTT
CDR3: CASSFLQGRTAFF

V: TRBV12-3/TRBV12-4
D: NA
J: TRBJ2-2
size: NA
DNA: TGTGCCAGCAGTTTTTATCCCGGGGAGCTGTTTTTT
CDR3: CASSFYPGELFF

V: TRBV12-1
D: NA
J: TRBJ2-4
size: NA
DNA: TGTGCCAGCAGCTTTGTGTACAGGGTAGCCAAAAACATTCAGTACTTC
CDR3: CASSFVYRVAKNIQYF

V: TRBV7-6
D: NA
J: TRBJ2-7
size: NA
DNA: TGTGCCAGCAGCTCCCACTTATCACCGGACGAGCAGTACTTC
CDR3: CASSSHLSPDEQYF

V: TRBV21-1
D: NA
J: TRBJ2-7
size: NA
DNA: TGTGCCAGCAGCAAAAGGCTACAACTAGCGGGGGGCCCAAGATCTAATAACCCCTACGAGCAGTACTTC
CDR3: CASSKRLQLAGGPRSNNPYEQYF

V: TRBV19
D: NA
J: TRBJ2-6
size: NA
DNA: TGTGCCAGTATAAGAGTTGCAGGGACTGGGGCCAACGTCCTGACTTTC
CDR3: CASIRVAGTGANVLTF

V: TRBV12-3/TRBV12-4
D: NA
J: TRBJ1-2
size: NA
DNA: TGTGCCAGCAGTAGTACAGGCTATGGCTACACCTTC
CDR3: CASSSTGYGYTF

V: TRBV24-1
D: TRBD1
J: TRBJ2-7
size: NA
DNA: TGTGCCACCAGTGACCGAGGGAGGACAGGGTCCTACGAGCAGTACTTC
CDR3: CATSDRGRTGSYEQYF

V: TRBV27
D: NA
J: TRBJ1-2
size: NA
DNA: TGTGCCAGCAGTCCCACATACAGCGGTTATGGCTACACCTTC
CDR3: CASSPTYSGYGYTF

V: TRBV11-2
D: NA
J: TRBJ1-1
size: NA
DNA: TGTGCCAGCAGCTTAGATGGAGGAGGATATAGCACTGAAGCTTTCTTT
CDR3: CASSLDGGGYSTEAFF

V: TRBV5-4
D: TRBD2
J: TRBJ2-5
size: NA
DNA: TGTGCCAGCAGCTGGGAGGGACGAACCCAGTACTTC
CDR3: CASSWEGRTQYF

V: TRBV24-1
D: TRBD2
J: TRBJ2-3
size: NA
DNA: TGTGCCACCAGTCTGTCTAGCGGGGGCACAGATACGCAGTATTTT
CDR3: CATSLSSGGTDTQYF

V: TRBV3-1/TRBV3-2
D: NA
J: TRBJ2-7
size: NA
DNA: TGTGCCAGCAGCCAATTAAGCCAGGAATTCTACGAGCAGTACTTC
CDR3: CASSQLSQEFYEQYF

V: TRBV20-1
D: TRBD1
J: TRBJ2-5
size: NA
DNA: TGCAGTGCTAGTTTTCGGACAGGGGGGGCCCAGTACTTC
CDR3: CSASFRTGGAQYF

V: TRBV29-1
D: NA
J: TRBJ1-1
size: few
DNA: TGCAGCGTCTTCGGTGATGTCACTGAAGCTTTCTTT
CDR3: CSVFGDVTEAFF

V: TRBV27
D: NA
J: TRBJ1-6
size: NA
DNA: TGTGCCAGCAGCGGACAGAATTCACCCCTCCACTTT
CDR3: CASSGQNSPLHF

V: TRBV5-1
D: NA
J: TRBJ1-1
size: once
DNA: TGCGCCAGCAGCTTGGATGGGGGGACGACTGAAGCTTTCTTT
CDR3: CASSLDGGTTEAFF

V: TRBV10-2
D: NA
J: TRBJ2-7
size: NA
DNA: TGCGCCAGCAGTGAGCGGGGTACGTCCTACGAGCAGTACTTC
CDR3: CASSERGTSYEQYF

V: TRBV6-5
D: NA
J: TRBJ1-5
size: NA
DNA: TGTGCCAGCAGCCGGACAGAGAATCAGCCCCAGCATTTT
CDR3: CASSRTENQPQHF

V: TRBV28
D: TRBD1
J: TRBJ1-6
size: NA
DNA: TGTGCCAGCAGTTTGTACAGGGGGCGGTCTTCACCCCTCCACTTT
CDR3: CASSLYRGRSSPLHF

V: TRBV4-1
D: TRBD1
J: TRBJ1-2
size: once
DNA: TGCGCCAGCAGCCCTGGACAGGGATTTTATGGCTACACCTTC
CDR3: CASSPGQGFYGYTF

V: TRBV19
D: TRBD2
J: TRBJ2-7
size: few
DNA: TGTGCCAGTAAGATAGCGGGTCCTGTTAAGTCGTTCTACGAGCAGTACTTC
CDR3: CASKIAGPVKSFYEQYF

V: TRBV10-3
D: NA
J: TRBJ1-1
size: NA
DNA: TGTGCCATCACTCGGGGATTGAACACTGAAGCTTTCTTT
CDR3: CAITRGLNTEAFF